The 6 T cell receptor beta chains listed next were all sequenced from one sample in a study of T cells after yellow fever vaccination. TCRdb redid the calling of the 5' RACE reads with MiXCR, one entry per CDR3 protein. Seen here are approximately 510,000 distinct CDR3 sequences, 21% observed once, and the top ten hold roughly a sixth. Source: PBMCs, taken approximately 20 days after the first yellow fever vaccination. The source is a man younger than 30 who received the YFV17D yellow fever vaccine.

This clonotype was seen at least ten times. The chain combines TRBV18 with TRBJ1-2, with 8 bases aligning to TRBD1. V shed 3 bases, J shed 6 bases, and the junction held 6 bases outside the gene matches. Germline-derived CDR1 and CDR2 are KGHSH and LQKENI. CDR3 length: 14 residues. DNA for the CDR3: TGTGCCAGCTCACCGTTTTCGGACAGGGATGGCTACACCTTC. Amino acids: CASSPFSDRDGYTF.

This clonotype came up a few times. V and J are TRBV7-2 and TRBJ1-6, with TRBD1 matching 11 bases. Germline CDR1 reads SGHTA; CDR2 reads FQGNSA. The CDR3 is 16 residues long. V trimming: 1 base; J trimming: 8 bases; junction bases outside the gene matches: 4. The CDR3 nucleotides are TGTGCCAGCAGCTTAGGGACAGGGGGCAACGATTCACCCCTCCACTTT. Residues: CASSLGTGGNDSPLHF. The full variable domain, its missing parts supplied by reference TRBV7-2 and TRBJ1-6, is GAGVSQSPSNKVTEKGKDVELRCDPISGHTALYWYRQSLGQGLEFLIYFQGNSAPDKSGLPSDRFSAERTGGSVSTLTIQRTQQEDSAVYLCASSLGTGGNDSPLHFGNGTRLTVT.

This clonotype was seen only a few times. This chain links TRBV7-2 with TRBJ1-6; D is undetermined. There are 16 residues in the CDR3. Germline lookup yields CDR1 SGHTA and CDR2 FQGNSA. Trimming left V 3 bases short and J 7 bases short, with 16 bases between. The CDR3 sequence: CASSFRSAGFNSPLHF. Here the CDR3 DNA reads TGTGCCAGCAGCTTCAGGTCAGCGGGGTTCAATTCACCCCTCCACTTT.

The rearrangement joins TRBV10-3 to TRBJ2-1, with TRBD1 matching 7 bases. CDR3 size: 14 residues. Germline V gene lookup returns CDR1 ENHRY and CDR2 SYGVKD. V dropped 0 bases and J dropped 14; count of bases not matched to a gene: 10. The CDR3 reads CAISESNDRAGEFF. Here the CDR3 DNA reads TGTGCCATCAGTGAGTCTAACGACAGGGCCGGGGAGTTCTTC.

There are a few counts of this clonotype. CDR3 protein: CASRGLAGSTYNEQFF. CDR3 coding DNA: TGTGCCAGCAGGGGACTAGCGGGGAGCACCTACAATGAGCAGTTCTTC. The rearrangement uses TRBV2 and TRBJ2-1; 13 bases map to TRBD2. Germline CDR1 SNHLY, CDR2 FYNNEI. V lost 6 bases to trimming and J lost 2 bases; unmatched junction nucleotides: 4. The CDR3 covers 16 residues.

This clonotype was counted between two and nine times. The chain has TRBV12-3 or TRBV12-4 and TRBJ2-1; tentative D call: TRBD2 (6 bases). This CDR3 is 16 amino acids long. Trimming shortened V by 1 base and J by 2 bases, and 12 bases separated the two germline ends. The DNA for the CDR3 is TGTGCCAGCAGTTTAGTCGGTGGGGGGACCTACAATGAGCAGTTCTTC. Translated, it gives CASSLVGGGTYNEQFF.